This T cell receptor (beta chain) was observed in a study of blood T cell repertoires in COVID-19. Looking at the study overall: Recovered status applied to Cohort 3 donors who had two consecutive negative PCRs. It also applied to those with clearance or with symptom resolution.

Everyone who took part was roughly 18 to 95 years old, and they came from over 20 US areas. How the authors handled the data: Counts of nucleated cells, estimated from reference gene primer amplification, were obtained. This table comes from immunoSEQ multiplex PCR, and its TCRdb copy is limited to in-frame clones, with some not included. V and J calls plus clone size are reproduced from that table; the DNA served to infer D and trimming. The repertoire includes roughly 150,000 clones, approximately 79% of them detected once, and 15% to 20% sits in the top ten. The length of the CDR3 is 15 residues. Germline CDR1 reads MDHEN; CDR2 reads SYDVKM. Between the trimmed V and J ends, which lost 6 bases and 1 base, there was a span of 16 bases.

This receptor was obtained from a woman aged 70-85 years in a cohort exposed to, infected with or recovered from COVID-19 (not recorded which). The specimen sequenced was PBMCs or T cells enriched from blood (not recorded which). This chain joins TRBV28 and TRBJ2-7, with no clear D. CDR3 sequence (DNA): TGTGCCAGCAGCTTGGGTGCGGCCGGATCCTACGAGCAGTACTTC. Translating it yields CASSLGAAGSYEQYF.